Listed here are 19 T cell receptor beta chains from one sample, sequenced in a study of cytomegalovirus exposure and HLA in healthy donors. With 60 Vbeta and 13 Jbeta primers, the PCR was carried out. Profiled with immunoSEQ multiplex PCR; TCRdb holds only in-frame clones, not every one. The table records about 190,000 clones, 70% to 80% of them present only once. Material for sequencing was PBMCs. These receptors were obtained from a woman between 50 and 59 years old in good health and CMV-seronegative.

J is TRBJ2-4 and V is TRBV9; D is perhaps TRBD2 (6 bases). Germline CDR1 is SGDLS and CDR2 is YYNGEE. Trimming took off 2 bases at V and 0 bases at J, with 6 bases between the two ends. The CDR3 is 14 residues long. The CDR3 region is CASSVGLAKNIQYF. In DNA, the CDR3 is TGTGCCAGCAGCGTGGGACTAGCCAAAAACATTCAGTACTTC.

V and J are TRBV7-2 and TRBJ1-2, with D possibly TRBD1 on 6 matching bases. The CDR3 consists of 15 residues. Germline V gene sequence: CDR1 SGHTA, CDR2 FQGNSA. V gave up 1 base and J gave up 4 bases, with 13 bases separating them. CDR3 sequence (DNA): TGTGCCAGCAGCTTAGGCTCAGGGGTAAGCTATGGCTACACCTTC. Translated: CASSLGSGVSYGYTF.

The J gene is TRBJ2-3, the V gene TRBV7-6; 9 bases align to TRBD2. The V segment lost 6 bases and the J segment 3 bases; nucleotides outside the gene matches: 4. Germline V gene sequence: CDR1 SGHVS, CDR2 FNYEAQ. The CDR3 is made up of 14 amino acids. The CDR3 sequence: CASRAGGRTDTQYF. The CDR3 region has the DNA TGTGCCAGCAGGGCGGGGGGGCGGACAGATACGCAGTATTTT.

The chain recombines TRBV6-1 with TRBJ1-2; D is unresolved. The CDR3 loop spans 13 amino acids. The V end was cut by 6 bases, the J end by 2 bases, with 10 bases between. CDR1 MNHNS and CDR2 SASEGT come from the germline V gene. The DNA of the CDR3 is TGTGCCAGCAGGGCTGGGCCCAACTATGGCTACACCTTC. This codes for CASRAGPNYGYTF.

The chain uses TRBV10-3 and TRBJ2-7; 7 nucleotides match TRBD2. There are 15 residues in the CDR3. Germline CDR1 and CDR2: ENHRY and SYGVKD. After removal of 4 bases from V and 5 bases from J, the junction contained 11 bases not matched to a gene. DNA of the CDR3: TGTGCCATCAGTGTGATGGTGGGAGGGCCGAACGAGCAGTACTTC. This translates into CAISVMVGGPNEQYF.

This clone was seen just once. The chain couples TRBV27 to TRBJ2-1; 8 nucleotides match TRBD2. After removal of 2 bases from V and 8 bases from J, the junction contained 5 bases not matched to a gene. The CDR3 totals 14 residues. Germline V gene sequence: CDR1 MNHEY, CDR2 SMNVEV (reference sequence). The CDR3 loop reads CASSLPGGLHEQFF. CDR3 nucleotide sequence: TGTGCCAGCAGTTTACCGGGGGGGTTACATGAGCAGTTCTTC.

Note on this clone: A read error may produce the germline difference seen at one junction end. CDR3 residues: CASSIRRKGAYNEQFF. CDR3 nucleotide sequence: TGCGCCAGTAGTATCCGAAGGAAGGGGGCCTACAATGAGCAGTTCTTC. The rearrangement joins TRBV19 to TRBJ2-1; TRBD1 might be the D (6 bases). The CDR3 runs 16 residues. Germline assignment: CDR1 LNHDA and CDR2 SQIVND (reference sequence).

The rearrangement links TRBV27 to TRBJ2-5; 8 bases match TRBD2. The germline V gene has CDR1 MNHEY and CDR2 SMNVEV (reference sequence). The CDR3 is 13 amino acids. V was clipped by 6 bases and J by 11 bases; unmatched bases: 11. In nucleotides, the CDR3 is TGTGCCAGCAGACTAGCGGCGGCCTACGGGCAGTACTTC. Amino acid sequence: CASRLAAAYGQYF.

The CDR3 region is CASSLTSGRAVEQYF. CDR3 nucleotides: TGTGCCAGCAGCCTGACTAGCGGGAGGGCCGTCGAGCAGTACTTC. This sequence joins TRBV11-2 and TRBJ2-5, with 14 nucleotides matching TRBD2. The J call may not be correct, given that the DNA end is closer to TRBJ2-7. Looked up from germline, CDR1 is SGHAT and CDR2 is FQNNGV. The CDR3 runs to 15 residues.

The chain joins TRBV4-3 to TRBJ2-3; 10 bases line up with TRBD2. The CDR3 extends over 17 amino acids. The J segment lost 3 bases and the V segment lost 1 base, leaving 7 bases of the junction unmatched. Germline CDR1 is LGHNA and CDR2 is YSLEER. CDR3 DNA sequence: TGCGCCAGCAGCCAAGGCCAACTAGCGGGGTATACAGATACGCAGTATTTT. Protein product: CASSQGQLAGYTDTQYF.

The chain joins TRBV11-2 to TRBJ2-1; TRBD2 matches at 13 bases. Germline lookup yields CDR1 SGHAT and CDR2 FQNNGV. The CDR3 spans 17 residues. Trimming removed 3 bases from V and 8 bases from J; junction bases left unmatched: 10. The CDR3 is CASSFYITSGGAYEQFF. The CDR3 DNA reads TGTGCCAGCAGCTTCTACATAACTAGCGGGGGGGCCTATGAGCAGTTCTTC.

This clone is a singleton in its sample. The rearrangement links TRBV19 to TRBJ1-1; 8 nucleotides match TRBD1. V shed 5 bases and J 1 base; nucleotides not matched to a gene: 6. Germline CDR1 reads LNHDA; CDR2 reads SQIVND (reference sequence). CDR3 length: 15 residues. The CDR3 nucleotides are TGTGCCAGTAGTCAGGGGGCGACTGGGAACACTGAAGCTTTCTTT. Amino acids: CASSQGATGNTEAFF.

The rearrangement links TRBV2 to TRBJ1-5; D call uncertain. The CDR3 runs 14 residues. With 6 bases removed from V and 5 bases from J, the gap between germline ends came to 14 bases. The germline V gene has CDR1 SNHLY and CDR2 FYNNEI. The CDR3 nucleotides are TGTGCCAGCAGCGGAAATACTATCGATCAGCCCCAGCATTTT. It is translated as CASSGNTIDQPQHF. Full variable domain (remainder filled in from reference TRBV2 and TRBJ1-5): EPEVTQTPSHQVTQMGQEVILRCVPISNHLYFYWYRQILGQKVEFLVSFYNNEISEKSEIFDDQFSVERPDGSNFTLKIRSTKLEDSAMYFCASSGNTIDQPQHFGDGTRLSIL.

The V and J genes are TRBV6-1 and TRBJ2-1; TRBD1 might be the D (6 bases). The CDR3 has 14 amino acids. V shed 3 bases and J shed 8 bases, with 14 bases lying between them. Germline V lookup: CDR1 MNHNS, CDR2 SASEGT. CDR3: CASSDNGYRDEQFF. In DNA form, the CDR3 reads TGTGCCAGCAGTGACAACGGGTACAGGGATGAGCAGTTCTTC.

V is TRBV5-1 and J is TRBJ2-3; unclear D gene. The CDR3 runs to 14 residues. Germline CDR1 and CDR2: SGHRS and YFSETQ. With 4 bases removed from V and 6 bases from J, the gap between germline ends came to 15 bases. The CDR3 sequence is CASSLLRPRDTQYF. The CDR3 DNA is TGCGCCAGCAGCCTTTTGAGGCCCCGGGATACGCAGTATTTT. The whole variable domain, remainder taken from reference TRBV5-1 and TRBJ2-3, is KAGVTQTPRYLIKTRGQQVTLSCSPISGHRSVSWYQQTPGQGLQFLFEYFSETQRNKGNFPGRFSGRQFSNSRSEMNVSTLELGDSALYLCASSLLRPRDTQYFGPGTRLTVL.

This clone was observed a few times. The V gene is TRBV5-8, the J gene TRBJ2-1, with TRBD2 matching over 7 bases. J gave up 1 base and V 0 bases, and 4 bases lay outside the gene matches. This CDR3 comprises 16 residues. Germline assignment: CDR1 SGHTS and CDR2 YDEGEE. CDR3 bases: TGTGCCAGCAGCTTGGAGCGGGGAAAGTCCTACAATGAGCAGTTCTTC. Translating it yields CASSLERGKSYNEQFF.

The rearrangement uses TRBV28 and TRBJ2-7; D call uncertain. Germline V gene data show CDR1 as MDHEN and CDR2 as SYDVKM. The length of the CDR3 is 13 residues. The ends were cut back, 3 bases at V and 1 base at J, with 7 bases in the middle. The CDR3 loop is CASSLLTSYEQYF. The CDR3 bases are TGTGCCAGCAGTTTGTTGACTTCCTACGAGCAGTACTTC. The entire variable domain, with the rest obtained from reference TRBV28 and TRBJ2-7, is as follows: DVKVTQSSRYLVKRTGEKVFLECVQDMDHENMFWYRQDPGLGLRLIYFSYDVKMKEKGDIPEGYSVSREKKERFSLILESASTNQTSMYLCASSLLTSYEQYFGPGTRLTVT.

The chain couples TRBV19 to TRBJ2-7; 10 nucleotides align to TRBD1. V gave up 4 bases and J gave up 2 bases; unmatched junction bases: 5. The CDR3 extends over 15 amino acids. Germline CDR1 reads LNHDA; CDR2 reads SQIVND (reference sequence). The CDR3 is CASSNFGTGAYEQYF. CDR3 coding DNA: TGTGCCAGTAGTAATTTCGGGACAGGGGCCTACGAGCAGTACTTC. The whole variable domain, filled in from reference TRBV19 and TRBJ2-7, reads DGGITQSPKYLFRKEGQNVTLSCEQNLNHDAMYWYRQDPGQGLRLIYYSQIVNDFQKGDIAEGYSVSREKKESFPLTVTSAQKNPTAFYLCASSNFGTGAYEQYFGPGTRLTVT.

The rearrangement uses TRBV5-1 and TRBJ2-2, with a tentative D call TRBD2 (6 bases). The CDR3 extends over 15 amino acids. With 0 bases removed from V and 5 bases from J, the gap between germline ends came to 11 bases. Germline lookup yields CDR1 SGHRS and CDR2 YFSETQ. The CDR3 loop reads CASSLVVEGTGELFF. CDR3 DNA sequence: TGCGCCAGCAGCTTGGTTGTGGAGGGTACCGGGGAGCTGTTTTTT.